This T cell receptor beta chain emerged from a study of tumor T cells in aggressive B-cell lymphoma. The assay was immunoSEQ multiplex PCR, and TCRdb's table has in-frame clones only and misses some. The table lists more than 7,500 clones, around four fifths of them singletons, with around 2.6% in the top ten. The sequencing sample was made of tumor tissue. The receptor comes from an adult with diffuse large B cell lymphoma.

In DNA, the CDR3 is TGTGCCAGCAGCTTAGGTCGGGGTACCTATAAAGAGACCCAGTACTTC. This codes for CASSLGRGTYKETQYF. The chain joins TRBV11-2 to TRBJ2-5; tentative D call: TRBD2 (5 bases). Germline V gene sequence: CDR1 SGHAT, CDR2 FQNNGV. The CDR3 spans 16 residues. The V and J ends lost 1 base and 3 bases respectively, with 15 bases between them.